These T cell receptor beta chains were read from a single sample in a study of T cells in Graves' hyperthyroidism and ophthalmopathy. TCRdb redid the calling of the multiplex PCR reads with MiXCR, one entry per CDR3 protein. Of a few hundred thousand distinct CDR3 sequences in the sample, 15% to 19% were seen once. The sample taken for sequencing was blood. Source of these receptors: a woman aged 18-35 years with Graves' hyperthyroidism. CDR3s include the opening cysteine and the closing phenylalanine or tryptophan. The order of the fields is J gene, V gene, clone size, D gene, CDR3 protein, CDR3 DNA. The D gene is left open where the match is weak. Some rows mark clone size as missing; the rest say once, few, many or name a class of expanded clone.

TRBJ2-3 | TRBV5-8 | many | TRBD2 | CASSAILAYRTDTQYF | TGTGCCAGCAGCGCAATACTAGCGTACCGCACAGATACGCAGTATTTT
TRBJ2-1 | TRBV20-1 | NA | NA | CSAPAFILGRNEQFF | TGCAGTGCTCCGGCATTCATTCTAGGTCGCAATGAGCAGTTCTTC
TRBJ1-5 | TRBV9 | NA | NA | CASSVSLNQPQHF | TGTGCCAGCAGCGTTAGCCTCAATCAGCCCCAGCATTTT
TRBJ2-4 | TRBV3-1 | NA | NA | CASSQILADIQYF | TGTGCCAGCAGCCAAATTCTAGCAGACATTCAGTACTTC
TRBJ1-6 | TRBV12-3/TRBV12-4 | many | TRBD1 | CASSLDEGTGERSPLHF | TGTGCCAGCAGTTTAGATGAAGGGACAGGGGAGCGTTCACCCCTCCACTTT
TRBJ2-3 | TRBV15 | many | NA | CATSIREGWGSDTQYF | TGTGCCACCAGCATCAGAGAGGGGTGGGGCTCAGATACGCAGTATTTT
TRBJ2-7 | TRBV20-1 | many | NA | CSARHRGYGSEQYF | TGCAGTGCTAGACATCGGGGTTACGGGTCCGAGCAGTACTTC
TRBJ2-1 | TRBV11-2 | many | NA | CASSLAFSAGANEQFF | TGTGCCAGCAGCTTAGCCTTCTCCGCGGGGGCAAATGAGCAGTTCTTC
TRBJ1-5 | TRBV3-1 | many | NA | CASSPKVGQPQHF | TGTGCCAGCAGCCCGAAGGTGGGTCAGCCCCAGCATTTT
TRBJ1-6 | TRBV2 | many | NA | CASNEGRTYNSPLHF | TGTGCCAGCAACGAGGGGAGGACCTATAATTCACCCCTCCACTTT
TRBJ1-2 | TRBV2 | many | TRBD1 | CASTQAGTGAYNYGYTF | TGTGCCAGCACCCAGGCCGGGACAGGGGCTTATAACTATGGCTACACCTTC
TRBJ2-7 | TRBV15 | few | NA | CATSRDQVLGEQYF | TGTGCCACCAGCAGAGATCAGGTCCTGGGGGAGCAGTACTTC
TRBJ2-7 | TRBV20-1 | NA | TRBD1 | CSAKTPGQGPIEQYF | TGCAGTGCTAAGACCCCGGGACAGGGACCGATCGAGCAGTACTTC
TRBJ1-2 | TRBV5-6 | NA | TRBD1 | CASSLGQGADGYTF | TGTGCCAGCAGCTTGGGACAGGGGGCTGATGGCTACACCTTC
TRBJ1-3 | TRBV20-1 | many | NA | CSANRAPGNTIYF | TGCAGTGCTAACAGGGCGCCCGGAAACACCATATATTTT
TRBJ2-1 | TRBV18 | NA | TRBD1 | CASSPVGQGYNEQFF | TGTGCCAGCTCACCCGTGGGACAGGGTTACAATGAGCAGTTCTTC
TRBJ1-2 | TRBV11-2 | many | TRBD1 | CASSSKSQDRPRNGYTF | TGTGCCAGCAGCTCCAAAAGCCAGGACAGGCCGAGGAATGGCTACACCTTC
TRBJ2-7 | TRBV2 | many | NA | CASREGTYEQYF | TGTGCCAGCAGGGAAGGAACCTACGAGCAGTACTTC
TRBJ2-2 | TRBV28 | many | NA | CASSPTGTNTGELFF | TGTGCCAGCAGTCCGACCGGGACCAACACCGGGGAGCTGTTTTTT
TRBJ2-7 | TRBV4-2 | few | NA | CASSQEQEYYEQYF | TGTGCCAGCAGCCAAGAACAAGAATACTACGAGCAGTACTTC
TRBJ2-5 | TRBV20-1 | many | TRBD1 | CSANRGYLAQYF | TGCAGTGCTAACAGGGGGTACCTGGCCCAGTACTTC
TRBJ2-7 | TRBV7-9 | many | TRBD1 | CASKQTGENEQYF | TGTGCCAGCAAGCAGACAGGGGAAAACGAGCAGTACTTC
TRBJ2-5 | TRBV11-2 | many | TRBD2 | CASSLGGGPPETQYF | TGTGCCAGCAGCTTAGGCGGGGGGCCCCCCGAGACCCAGTACTTC
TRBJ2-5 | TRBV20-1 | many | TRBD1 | CSASGQGTTQYF | TGCAGTGCTTCGGGACAGGGAACGACCCAGTACTTC
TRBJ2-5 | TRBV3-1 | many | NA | CASSQGRETQYF | TGTGCCAGCAGCCAAGGGCGGGAGACCCAGTACTTC
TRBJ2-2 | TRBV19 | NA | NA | CASSHIGGISGWLITPGELFF | TGTGCCAGTAGCCATATTGGGGGAATATCGGGCTGGCTTATAACCCCCGGGGAGCTGTTTTTT
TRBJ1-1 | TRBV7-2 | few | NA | CASSLVRARRSEAFF | TGTGCCAGCAGCTTAGTTCGGGCGCGGAGGTCTGAAGCTTTCTTT
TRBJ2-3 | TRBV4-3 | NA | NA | CASSQEGRLADTQYF | TGCGCCAGCAGCCAAGAAGGGCGACTGGCAGATACGCAGTATTTT
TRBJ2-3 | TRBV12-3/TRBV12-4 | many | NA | CASSKTGTLGTDTQYF | TGTGCCAGCAGCAAGACCGGGACCCTCGGCACAGATACGCAGTATTTT
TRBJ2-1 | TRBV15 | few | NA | CATSRDQFVNEQFF | TGTGCCACCAGCAGAGACCAGTTTGTCAATGAGCAGTTCTTC
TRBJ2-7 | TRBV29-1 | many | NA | CSARVPYEQYF | TGCAGCGCCAGGGTTCCCTACGAGCAGTACTTC
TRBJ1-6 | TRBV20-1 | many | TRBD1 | CSARVGQGWSPLHF | TGCAGTGCTAGAGTGGGACAGGGATGGTCACCCCTCCACTTT
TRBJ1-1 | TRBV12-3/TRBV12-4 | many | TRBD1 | CASGAWGRTGNTEAFF | TGTGCCAGCGGCGCCTGGGGAAGGACAGGGAACACTGAAGCTTTCTTT
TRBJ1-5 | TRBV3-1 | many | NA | CASSQGTASNQPQHF | TGTGCCAGCAGCCAAGGGACAGCTTCCAATCAGCCCCAGCATTTT
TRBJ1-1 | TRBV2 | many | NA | CASMAQGWGGTEAFF | TGTGCCAGCATGGCCCAAGGTTGGGGGGGCACTGAAGCTTTCTTT
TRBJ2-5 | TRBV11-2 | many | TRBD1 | CASSYTRTGGSETQYF | TGTGCCAGCAGCTATACGAGGACAGGGGGATCGGAGACCCAGTACTTC
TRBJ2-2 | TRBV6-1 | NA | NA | CASRFGTLVTRELFF | TGTGCCAGCAGATTCGGGACTCTCGTTACCCGGGAGCTGTTTTTT
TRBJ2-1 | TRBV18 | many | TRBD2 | CASSRGLAGMLDEQFF | TGTGCCAGCTCACGGGGACTAGCGGGAATGCTGGATGAGCAGTTCTTC
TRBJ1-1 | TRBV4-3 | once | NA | CASSQGPSRSNTEAFF | TGCGCCAGCAGCCAAGGACCCTCTCGGTCGAACACTGAAGCTTTCTTT
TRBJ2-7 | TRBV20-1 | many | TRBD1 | CSAREPGQGVLEQYF | TGCAGTGCTAGAGAGCCGGGACAGGGTGTTCTCGAGCAGTACTTC
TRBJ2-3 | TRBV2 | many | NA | CASSGGDEGTDTQYF | TGTGCCAGCAGTGGGGGGGATGAGGGCACAGATACGCAGTATTTT